This TCR beta chain was retrieved from a study of technical replicates of blood from several donors (dated by TCRdb to about 2017). Taken from cysteine to phenylalanine, the CDR3 has 14 residues. CDR3 DNA is the only sequence kept; it has 42 bases, read in frame from the first base. The germline V gene (reference sequence) gives CDR1 as SEHNR and CDR2 as FQNEAQ. A distance of 15 bases separates the germline ends of V and J, which lose 3 bases and 7 bases respectively. The receptor library was made with the immunoSEQ multiplex PCR assay. TCRdb took over this immuneACCESS table, retaining in-frame rearrangements with V and J assigned. Such tables are incomplete; in checked studies, under half of the missing clones stem from an unresolved V gene, and the remainder is unexplained. This sample is represented by roughly 93,000 clones; around 95% of them were singletons. In total, the top ten clones hold approximately 0.2% of the sample.

A remark on this clone: No antigen is known for it. Base qualities are not recorded, but no much larger clone differs from it by a single base.

Sequencing input: T cells isolated from PBMCs. The receptor was derived from a human donor in good health. The chain is assembled from TRBV7-9 and TRBJ1-1; the D gene is perhaps TRBD1, from 6 matching bases. The bases are TGTGCCAGCAGCTTGGGCAGGGGAAATAATGAAGCTTTCTTT. This gives the protein CASSLGRGNNEAFF.